This TCR beta chain was profiled in a study of human thymus T cells. It was healthy Finnish infants having corrective surgery for congenital heart defects who were the donors. A 0.5-1 mL peripheral blood aliquot was taken intraoperatively from four of eight donors. Study-wide points: Across thymic and blood repertoires, the usage of V and J genes appeared to be biased.

In regard to this clone: What it recognizes is unknown.

Germline values: CDR1 LNHDA, CDR2 SQIVND (reference sequence). V shed 6 bases and J 4 bases; nucleotides not matched to a gene: 2. The CDR3 is 13 amino acids. Only in-frame clones appear in the TCRdb table, and some are missing; sequencing was by immunoSEQ multiplex PCR. The table lists 54,000 or so clones, 94% of them singletons. The receptor comes from a boy under three years old with a congenital heart defect but otherwise immunologically healthy. Sequenced: blood. The V gene is TRBV19, the J gene TRBJ1-5; the match to TRBD1 covers 8 bases. CDR3 DNA sequence: TGTGCCAGTAGGAGGACAGGGAATCAGCCCCAGCATTTT. This translates into CASRRTGNQPQHF. Using reference TRBV19 and TRBJ1-5 for the parts outside the CDR3, the full variable domain is DGGITQSPKYLFRKEGQNVTLSCEQNLNHDAMYWYRQDPGQGLRLIYYSQIVNDFQKGDIAEGYSVSREKKESFPLTVTSAQKNPTAFYLCASRRTGNQPQHFGDGTRLSIL.